The present T cell receptor (beta chain) was sequenced within a study of STAT5B mutations in CD4+ large granular lymphocyte leukemia. Study at large: Healthy donors showed HLA-associated enrichment of the CDR3 'QG' motif. General study points: Top patient clones used TRBV06 genes more often: 8/27 versus 2/35 in controls.

As concerns this clone: Antigen specificity is unknown.

Trimming at V came to 4 bases and at J to 5 bases, leaving 4 bases not matched to a gene. The CDR3 length is 15 residues. CDR1 is MNHNY and CDR2 is SVGAGI in the germline V gene (reference sequence). Per the original methods: Productive clonotypes were detectable down to 2.59 x 10-5 frequency. The method was immunoSEQ multiplex PCR; TCRdb's version includes in-frame clones alone and lacks a portion of them. The DNA was the basis for D and trimming; V, J and clone size are from that table. Of around 35,000 clones listed, approximately 67% are singletons. Controls came from buffy coats of healthy blood donors.

Sequenced material: CD4+ T cells from blood buffy coats. The chain uses TRBV6-6 and TRBJ2-2; 10 bases match TRBD2. The sequence was collected from a human donor in good health. The CDR3: CASSSLAGVTGELFF. CDR3 DNA: TGTGCCAGCAGTTCCCTAGCGGGGGTGACCGGGGAGCTGTTTTTT.